This T cell receptor beta chain was sequenced in a study of T cell responses to AZD1222 COVID-19 vaccine. Using immunoSEQ multiplex PCR, the repertoire was profiled, and TCRdb retains in-frame clones only, with some absent. This table holds 120,000 or so clones, about 90% found once. As concerns this clone: Its target is not known.

Study-wide results and caveats: A mostly white British donor set with more females was recruited, and clonal diversity was possibly underestimated. With two AZD1222 doses given, Spike-specific TCR breadth and depth both rose.

The CDR3 has 14 amino acids. Germline V gives CDR1 MNHEY, CDR2 SVGEGT. The V gene lost 6 bases and the J gene lost 1 base, with 9 bases spanning the gap. V gene TRBV6-2 or TRBV6-3 combines with J gene TRBJ2-2; D unresolved. Sequenced material: peripheral blood, taken on day 0 of AZD1222 vaccination. The origin of this receptor is an adult in good health. The CDR3 nucleotides are TGTGCCAGCAGCCAACGGAGGAACACCGGGGAGCTGTTTTTT. Its protein product is CASSQRRNTGELFF.